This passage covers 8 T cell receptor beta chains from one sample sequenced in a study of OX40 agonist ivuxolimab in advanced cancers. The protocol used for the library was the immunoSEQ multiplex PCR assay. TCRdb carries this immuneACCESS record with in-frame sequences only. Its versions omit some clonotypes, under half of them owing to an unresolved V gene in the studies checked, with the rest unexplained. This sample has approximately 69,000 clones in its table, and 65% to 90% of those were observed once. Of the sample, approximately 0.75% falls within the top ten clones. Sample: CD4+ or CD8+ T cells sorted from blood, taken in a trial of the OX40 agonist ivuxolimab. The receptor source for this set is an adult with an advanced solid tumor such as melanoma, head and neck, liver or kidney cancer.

In DNA, the CDR3 is TGTGCCAGCAGCTTAAGCGGAAGAGGGGCAGGCGAGCAGTACTTC. This codes for CASSLSGRGAGEQYF. The J gene is TRBJ2-5, the V gene TRBV7-6; D might be TRBD1 or TRBD2, each matching 5 bases. The DNA end is a closer match to TRBJ2-7, so the J assignment may be wrong. The CDR3 runs to 15 residues. CDR1 is SGHVS, CDR2 FNYEAQ, per germline.

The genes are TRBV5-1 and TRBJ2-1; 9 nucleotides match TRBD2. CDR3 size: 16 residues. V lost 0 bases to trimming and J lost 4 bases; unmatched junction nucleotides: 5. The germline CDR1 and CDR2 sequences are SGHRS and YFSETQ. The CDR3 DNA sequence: TGCGCCAGCAGCTTGGAGGCTAGCGGGGTATACAATGAGCAGTTCTTC. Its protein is CASSLEASGVYNEQFF.

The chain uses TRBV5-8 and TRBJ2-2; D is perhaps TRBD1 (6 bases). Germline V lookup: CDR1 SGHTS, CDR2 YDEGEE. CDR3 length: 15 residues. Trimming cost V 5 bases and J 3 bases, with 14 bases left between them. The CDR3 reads CASRIDRTDTGELFF. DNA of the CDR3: TGTGCCAGCAGAATAGACAGGACCGACACCGGGGAGCTGTTTTTT.

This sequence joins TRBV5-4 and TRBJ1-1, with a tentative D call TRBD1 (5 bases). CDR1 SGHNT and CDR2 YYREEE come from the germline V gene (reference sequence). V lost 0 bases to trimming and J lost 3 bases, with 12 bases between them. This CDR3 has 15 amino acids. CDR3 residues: CASSLAVQGHTEAFF. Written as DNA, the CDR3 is TGTGCCAGCAGCTTGGCCGTGCAGGGACACACTGAAGCTTTCTTT.

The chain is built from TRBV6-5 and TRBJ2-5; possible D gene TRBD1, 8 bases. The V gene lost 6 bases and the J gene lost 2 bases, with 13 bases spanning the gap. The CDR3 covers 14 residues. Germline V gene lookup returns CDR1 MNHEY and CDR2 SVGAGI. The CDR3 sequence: CASSYRGGQETQYF. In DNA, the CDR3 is TGTGCCAGCAGCTACAGGGGGGGGCAAGAGACCCAGTACTTC.

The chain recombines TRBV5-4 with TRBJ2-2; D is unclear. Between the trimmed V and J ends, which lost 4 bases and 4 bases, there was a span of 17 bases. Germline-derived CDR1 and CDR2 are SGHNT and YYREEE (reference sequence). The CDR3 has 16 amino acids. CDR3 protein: CASSLGIDLRTGELFF. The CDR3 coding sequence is TGTGCCAGCAGCCTGGGGATTGATTTACGCACCGGGGAGCTGTTTTTT. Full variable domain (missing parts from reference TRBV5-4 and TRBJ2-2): ETGVTQSPTHLIKTRGQQVTLRCSSQSGHNTVSWYQQALGQGPQFIFQYYREEENGRGNFPPRFSGLQFPNYSSELNVNALELDDSALYLCASSLGIDLRTGELFFGEGSRLTVL.

The CDR3 spells CASRTGTSGREYEQYF. Here the CDR3 DNA reads TGTGCCAGCAGGACCGGGACTAGCGGGAGGGAGTACGAGCAGTACTTC. This chain connects TRBV6-6 to TRBJ2-7; TRBD2 aligns across 16 bases. The V gene's germline CDR1 is MNHNY and CDR2 SVGAGI (reference sequence). The J segment lost 4 bases and the V segment lost 6 bases, leaving 6 bases of the junction unmatched. This CDR3 comprises 16 residues.

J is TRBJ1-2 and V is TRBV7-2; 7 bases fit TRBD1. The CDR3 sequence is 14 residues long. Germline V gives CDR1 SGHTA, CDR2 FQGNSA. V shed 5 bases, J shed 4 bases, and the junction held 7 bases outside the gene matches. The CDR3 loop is CASSPDRAPYGYTF. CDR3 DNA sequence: TGTGCCAGCAGCCCTGACAGGGCCCCCTATGGCTACACCTTC.